This T cell receptor (beta chain) was sequenced in a study of blood T cell repertoires in COVID-19. Trimming at V came to 4 bases and at J to 1 base, leaving 6 bases not matched to a gene. Germline CDR1 SEHNR, CDR2 FQNEAQ (reference sequence). The CDR3 has 16 residues. This clone was detected once. Enrollees, about 18 to 90 years old, lived in about two dozen US areas. This table comes from immunoSEQ multiplex PCR, and its TCRdb copy is limited to in-frame clones, with some not included. Among some 270,000 clones listed, about 90% were seen once. The material sequenced was PBMCs or T cells enriched from blood (not recorded which). This TCR was recovered from a woman aged 30 to 39 with acute COVID-19. The chain uses TRBV7-9 and TRBJ2-1; 8 nucleotides line up with TRBD1. The CDR3 reads CASSSPGQGSYNEQFF. CDR3 nucleotide sequence: TGTGCCAGCAGCTCGCCCGGACAGGGATCCTACAATGAGCAGTTCTTC.